Below, 19 T cell receptor beta chains from the same sample are listed, as sequenced in a study of control samples from healthy donors and cancer patients. The repertoire was sequenced with immunoSEQ multiplex PCR; TCRdb's copy has only in-frame clones and lacks some. The repertoire holds over 120,000 clones, with approximately 92% as singletons. Sequencing was performed on blood. The origin of the receptors is a man aged 25 to 40 in good health.

This clone was found once. The rearrangement joins TRBV28 to TRBJ1-4, with 9 bases fitting TRBD1. Germline V lookup: CDR1 MDHEN, CDR2 SYDVKM. The CDR3 spans 15 residues. Trimming cost V 5 bases and J 10 bases; bases outside gene matches: 11. CDR3 DNA: TGTGCCAGCAGTGAAACAGGGGGCCTAAAGGGAAAACTGTTTTTT. Protein product: CASSETGGLKGKLFF.

This clone showed up just once. The CDR3 coding sequence is TGTGCCAGCAGCCCCGGGACCCTGAACACTGAAGCTTTCTTT. Translating gives CASSPGTLNTEAFF. V and J are TRBV28 and TRBJ1-1, with D perhaps matching TRBD1 (5 bases). This CDR3 has 14 residues. V shed 6 bases and J shed 0 bases, with 11 bases lying between them. Per germline, CDR1 MDHEN and CDR2 SYDVKM. The variable domain in full, completed from reference TRBV28 and TRBJ1-1, reads DVKVTQSSRYLVKRTGEKVFLECVQDMDHENMFWYRQDPGLGLRLIYFSYDVKMKEKGDIPEGYSVSREKKERFSLILESASTNQTSMYLCASSPGTLNTEAFFGQGTRLTVV.

V usage is TRBV27 and J usage is TRBJ1-4, with D hard to call. The germline V and J ends were trimmed by 5 bases and 8 bases, with 18 bases remaining between them. This CDR3 spans 15 amino acids. The V gene's germline CDR1 is MNHEY and CDR2 SMNVEV (reference sequence). CDR3 amino acids: CASSKIRGGGEKLFF. Written as DNA, the CDR3 is TGTGCCAGCAGTAAGATCAGAGGTGGTGGCGAAAAACTGTTTTTT.

V is TRBV7-2 and J is TRBJ2-7, with D possibly being TRBD2 (6 bases). Germline assignment: CDR1 SGHTA and CDR2 FQGNSA. V was clipped by 0 bases and J by 2 bases, with 14 bases between them. The CDR3 sequence is 16 residues long. The CDR3 DNA sequence: TGTGCCAGCAGCTTAGCCGGCGGGGAATCCACCTACGAGCAGTACTTC. Encoded protein: CASSLAGGESTYEQYF.

This chain links TRBV7-9 with TRBJ1-3; D is unresolved. From germline, CDR1 is SEHNR and CDR2 FQNEAQ (reference sequence). The V end was cut by 0 bases, the J end by 4 bases, with 16 bases between. The CDR3 consists of 17 residues. In DNA, the CDR3 is TGTGCCAGCAGCTTAGCGTCGGAGGGCCCCAGGGGAAACACCATATATTTT. This gives the protein CASSLASEGPRGNTIYF.

The chain employs TRBV27 and TRBJ1-4; D might be TRBD1 (6 bases). There are 15 residues in the CDR3. V was shortened by 5 bases and J by 2 bases, with 12 bases between the two germline ends. Per germline, CDR1 MNHEY and CDR2 SMNVEV (reference sequence). This CDR3 is CASSLLQGTNEKLFF. The CDR3 region has the DNA TGTGCCAGCAGTCTACTACAGGGTACTAATGAAAAACTGTTTTTT. Filled out from reference TRBV27 and TRBJ1-4, the complete variable domain reads EAQVTQNPRYLITVTGKKLTVTCSQNMNHEYMSWYRQDPGLGLRQIYYSMNVEVTDKGDVPEGYKVSRKEKRNFPLILESPSPNQTSLYFCASSLLQGTNEKLFFGSGTQLSVL.

This clone came up once. The chain links TRBV19 to TRBJ1-6; TRBD1 aligns across 9 bases. The V and J ends lost 8 bases and 9 bases, in that order; junction bases with no gene match: 8. CDR1 is LNHDA and CDR2 is SQIVND in the germline V gene (reference sequence). The CDR3 extends over 14 amino acids. CDR3 sequence: CASGSQGAPSPLHF. Written as DNA, the CDR3 is TGTGCCAGTGGCTCACAGGGGGCGCCTTCACCCCTCCACTTT.

In DNA, the CDR3 is TGTGCCAGCAGCTCTTGGCGGGGGGCCTACGAGCAGTACTTC. It yields the protein CASSSWRGAYEQYF. The gene calls are TRBV5-6 and TRBJ2-7, with 8 bases matching TRBD2. The CDR3 runs 14 residues. Trimming took 3 bases from V and 2 from J; bases not matched to a gene: 4. Germline V gene data show CDR1 as SGHDT and CDR2 as YYEEEE.

This clone was counted only a few times. The chain is built from TRBV19 and TRBJ1-4, with 8 nucleotides matching TRBD1. This CDR3 contains 11 residues. CDR1 is LNHDA and CDR2 is SQIVND in the germline V gene (reference sequence). Unmatched junction bases numbered 3, after V lost 10 bases and J lost 8 bases. As DNA, the CDR3 is TGTGCCACCCGGACAGGGGAAAAACTGTTTTTT. Its translation is CATRTGEKLFF.

The chain joins TRBV7-9 to TRBJ1-1; D might be TRBD1 (5 bases). The V gene lost 6 bases and the J gene lost 6 bases, with 17 bases spanning the gap. CDR1 is SEHNR and CDR2 is FQNEAQ in the germline V gene (reference sequence). The CDR3 runs 14 residues. In DNA form, the CDR3 reads TGTGCCAGCAGGGGCACGGAGGGGATTGCTGAAGCTTTCTTT. This sequence encodes CASRGTEGIAEAFF.

This chain links TRBV25-1 with TRBJ1-1; 8 nucleotides match TRBD1. After removal of 6 bases from V and 11 bases from J, the junction contained 5 bases not matched to a gene. This CDR3 comprises 11 residues. Germline loops: CDR1 MGHDK, CDR2 SYGVNS. CDR3 sequence (DNA): TGTGCCAGCAGGACAGGGGTGGACGCTTTCTTT. Its translation is CASRTGVDAFF.

This chain uses TRBV6-2 or TRBV6-3 with TRBJ1-2, with TRBD1 as a possible D gene (5 bases). Germline V gene sequence: CDR1 MNHEY, CDR2 SVGEGT. Between the trimmed V and J ends, which lost 0 bases and 3 bases, there was a span of 14 bases. This CDR3 contains 16 residues. The DNA of the CDR3 is TGTGCCAGCAGTTACTCGGGGCACCCAAGGGACTATGGCTACACCTTC. Translated: CASSYSGHPRDYGYTF.

The rearrangement joins TRBV19 to TRBJ1-1, with TRBD1 as a possible D gene (6 bases). In germline, CDR1 is LNHDA, CDR2 SQIVND (reference sequence). V shed 5 bases and J shed 0 bases, with 10 bases lying between them. CDR3 length equals 14 residues. The chain's CDR3 is CASSATGMNTEAFF. In nucleotides, the CDR3 is TGTGCCAGTAGTGCCACAGGGATGAACACTGAAGCTTTCTTT.

The chain joins TRBV6-6 to TRBJ1-1; D ambiguous. Trimming stripped 6 bases from V and 4 bases from J, with 12 bases between. This CDR3 region has 13 residues. CDR1 is MNHNY and CDR2 is SVGAGI in the germline V gene (reference sequence). CDR3 DNA sequence: TGTGCCAGCAGCCGTACAGTAGGCACTGAAGCTTTCTTT. This encodes CASSRTVGTEAFF.

This chain joins TRBV6-1 and TRBJ1-1, with D unclear. V lost 2 bases, J lost 1 base, and 8 bases lay in between. Germline V gene data show CDR1 as MNHNS and CDR2 as SASEGT. The CDR3 sequence is 14 residues long. CDR3 nucleotides: TGTGCCAGCAGTGAAAAGGTTAGGAACACTGAAGCTTTCTTT. It specifies CASSEKVRNTEAFF.

This chain links TRBV12-3 or TRBV12-4 with TRBJ1-4, with D possibly TRBD1 on 5 matching bases. The CDR3 has 12 amino acids. Trimming removed 6 bases from V and 10 bases from J, with 12 bases in between. The CDR3 here is CASSGTYGKLFF. DNA of the CDR3: TGTGCCAGCAGCGGGACGTATGGAAAACTGTTTTTT.

The chain is built from TRBV5-1 and TRBJ1-5; 7 nucleotides agree with TRBD1. The CDR3 totals 16 residues. The junction had 12 bases not matched to a gene; V was cut back by 4 bases and J by 5 bases. From germline, CDR1 is SGHRS and CDR2 YFSETQ. CDR3 nucleotides: TGCGCCAGCAGCCCGGAGGGGGAGGGGGCATATCAGCCCCAGCATTTT. Encoded protein: CASSPEGEGAYQPQHF.

The rearrangement joins TRBV5-1 to TRBJ2-3; D possibly corresponds to TRBD2 (6 bases). CDR1 is SGHRS, CDR2 YFSETQ, per germline. The CDR3 extends over 14 amino acids. V dropped 4 bases and J dropped 2 bases, with 11 bases sitting between them. CDR3 region: CASSTGTDTDTQYF. The CDR3 DNA sequence: TGCGCCAGCAGCACCGGGACTGACACAGATACGCAGTATTTT.

This sequence joins TRBV28 and TRBJ2-3; possibly TRBD2 for D (6 bases). Trimming left V 5 bases short and J 11 bases short, with 17 bases between. The CDR3 spans 13 residues. The germline CDR1 and CDR2 sequences are MDHEN and SYDVKM. As DNA, the CDR3 is TGTGCCAGCAGTGAGTCCGGGACTCCTTTGCAGTATTTT. Its translation: CASSESGTPLQYF.